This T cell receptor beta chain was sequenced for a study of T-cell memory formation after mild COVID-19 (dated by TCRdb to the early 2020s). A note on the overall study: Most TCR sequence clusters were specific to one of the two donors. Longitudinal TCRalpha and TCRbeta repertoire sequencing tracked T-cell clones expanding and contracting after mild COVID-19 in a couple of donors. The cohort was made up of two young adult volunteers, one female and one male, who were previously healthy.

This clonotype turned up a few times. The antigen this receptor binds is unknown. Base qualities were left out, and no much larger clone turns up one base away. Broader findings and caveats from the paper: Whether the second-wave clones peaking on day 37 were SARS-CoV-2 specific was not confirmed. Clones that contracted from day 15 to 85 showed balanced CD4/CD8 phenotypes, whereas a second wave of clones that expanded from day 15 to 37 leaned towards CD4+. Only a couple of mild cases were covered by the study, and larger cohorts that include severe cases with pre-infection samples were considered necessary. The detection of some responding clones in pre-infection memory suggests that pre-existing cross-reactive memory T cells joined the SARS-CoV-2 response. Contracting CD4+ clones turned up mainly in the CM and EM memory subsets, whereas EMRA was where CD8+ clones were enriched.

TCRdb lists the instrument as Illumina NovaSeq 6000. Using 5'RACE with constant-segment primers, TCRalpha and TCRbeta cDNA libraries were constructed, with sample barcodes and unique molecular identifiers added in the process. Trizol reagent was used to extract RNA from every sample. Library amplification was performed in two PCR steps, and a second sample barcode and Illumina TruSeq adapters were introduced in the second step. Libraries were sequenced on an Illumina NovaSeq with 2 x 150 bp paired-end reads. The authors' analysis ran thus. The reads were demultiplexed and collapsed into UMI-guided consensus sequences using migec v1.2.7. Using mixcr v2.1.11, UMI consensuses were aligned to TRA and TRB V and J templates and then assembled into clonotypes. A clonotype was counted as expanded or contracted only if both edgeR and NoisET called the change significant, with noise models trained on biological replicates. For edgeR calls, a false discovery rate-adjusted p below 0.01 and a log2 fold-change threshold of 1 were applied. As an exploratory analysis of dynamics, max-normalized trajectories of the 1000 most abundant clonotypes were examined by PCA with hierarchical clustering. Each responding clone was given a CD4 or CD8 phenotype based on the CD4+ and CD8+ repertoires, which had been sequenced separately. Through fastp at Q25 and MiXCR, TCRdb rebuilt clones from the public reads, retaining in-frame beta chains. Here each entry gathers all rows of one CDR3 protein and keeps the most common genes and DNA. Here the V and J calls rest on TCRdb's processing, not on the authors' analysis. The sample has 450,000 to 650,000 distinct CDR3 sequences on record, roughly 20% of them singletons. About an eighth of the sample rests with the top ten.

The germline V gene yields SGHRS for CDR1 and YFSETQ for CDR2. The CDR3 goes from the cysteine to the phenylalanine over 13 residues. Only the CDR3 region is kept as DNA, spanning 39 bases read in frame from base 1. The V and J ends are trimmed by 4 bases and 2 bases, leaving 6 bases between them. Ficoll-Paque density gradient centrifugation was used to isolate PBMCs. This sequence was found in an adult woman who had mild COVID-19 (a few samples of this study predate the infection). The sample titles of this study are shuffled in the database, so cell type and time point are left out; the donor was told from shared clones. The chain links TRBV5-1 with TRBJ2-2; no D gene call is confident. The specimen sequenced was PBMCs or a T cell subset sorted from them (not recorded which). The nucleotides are TGCGCCAGCAGCGGAGAAAACACCGGGGAGCTGTTTTTT. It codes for CASSGENTGELFF.